The TCR beta chain under discussion was sequenced for a study of blood T cell repertoires in COVID-19 (dated by TCRdb to 2018 to 2021). Regarding the complete study: Collaborator samples came from the United States, Italy and Spain and covered acute and convalescent phases of COVID-19. The material from the prospective study consisted of cDNA or gDNA derived from T cells, B-cell-depleted T cells, or PBMCs. Subjects who had been exposed to COVID-19, were actively infected with it, or had recovered from it provided the deeply sampled blood TCRbeta repertoires that made up the dataset. The repertoires were released in a freely available public database meant as a resource for research on the immune response to SARS-CoV-2. Samples came from the ongoing ImmuneRACE study (first 160 participants) plus 1,254 subjects from 6 global collaborators. A de-identified subject ID, COVID-19 status, age in years and sex were almost always included in the sample metadata. Where available, HLA class I and class II types were obtained from metadata supplied by the sample provider rather than from assay-based typing.

Notes on this clone: The antigen it binds to is not known. The input lacks base qualities; no much larger clone sits a single base away.

TCRbeta CDR3 regions were amplified from genomic DNA using the immunoSEQ Assay, a bias-controlled multiplex PCR. The published analysis was carried out like this. Nucleated cell counts per sample were estimated from amplification of reference gene primers within the assay. To quantify the absolute abundance of each unique TCRbeta CDR3 rearrangement, sequence reads were collapsed and filtered. Productive Simpson clonality was computed per sample as the square root of Simpson's diversity index over productive rearrangements. TCRdb provides this immuneACCESS table in a form limited to in-frame rearrangements. Some clones are lacking; in checked studies, under half of them reflect an unresolved V gene, and why the rest are absent is not known. The DNA gave D and trimming, while V, J and clone size come from that table. In this sample the table shows about 240,000 clones, about 86% of which occur a single time. The ten most abundant clones make up approximately 9.6% of the sample.

CDR1 and CDR2, looked up from the germline V gene, are LGHNA and YNFKEQ. Unmatched junction bases come to 10, with V trimmed by 5 bases and J by 6 bases. The CDR3 runs 16 residues from the cysteine to the phenylalanine. CDR3 DNA is the only sequence kept; it has 48 bases, read in frame from the first base. Each collaborating institution followed its own protocols to collect whole blood in K2EDTA tubes. For TCRbeta analysis, collaborators shipped samples as frozen whole blood, isolated PBMCs, or DNA extracted from either of those sample types. What the research found in general, with its limitations: How much clinical and demographic metadata was included differed by source and by participant, and the metadata was provided uncurated.

The TCR originated in a woman of 80 years or more with acute or convalescent COVID-19. The sequence is built from TRBV4-2 and TRBJ2-2; 9 bases in the junction line up with TRBD2. The sample comprised peripheral blood. The DNA sequence is given as TGTGCCAGCAGCAGAATAGCGGGGGCCACCCCCGGGGAGCTGTTTTTT. Its amino acids are CASSRIAGATPGELFF.